The clone carrying this T cell receptor beta chain was detected only a few times. Some clones are missing from TCRdb's copy, which holds only in-frame ones; the method was immunoSEQ multiplex PCR. Among around 300,000 clones listed, about 87% were seen once. This record belongs to a study of blood T cell repertoires in COVID-19. On the study more broadly: COVID-19 samples from acute and convalescent phases originated in the United States, Italy and Spain. Sample material is recorded as cDNA or gDNA derived from T cells, B-cell-depleted T cells, or PBMCs.

V dropped 3 bases and J dropped 4 bases, with 28 bases sitting between them. CDR1 is SGDLS and CDR2 is YYNGEE in the germline V gene. This CDR3 region has 19 residues. Sequences were obtained from peripheral blood. The origin of this receptor is a woman between 25 and 40 years old with COVID-19, enrolled during active disease. The chain links TRBV9 to TRBJ1-2; D might be TRBD1 (6 bases). CDR3 nucleotide sequence: TGTGCCAGCAGCGGAAGCCCAACCCCGGGGGGGGCCCCTCTCTATGGCTACACCTTC. This sequence encodes CASSGSPTPGGAPLYGYTF.